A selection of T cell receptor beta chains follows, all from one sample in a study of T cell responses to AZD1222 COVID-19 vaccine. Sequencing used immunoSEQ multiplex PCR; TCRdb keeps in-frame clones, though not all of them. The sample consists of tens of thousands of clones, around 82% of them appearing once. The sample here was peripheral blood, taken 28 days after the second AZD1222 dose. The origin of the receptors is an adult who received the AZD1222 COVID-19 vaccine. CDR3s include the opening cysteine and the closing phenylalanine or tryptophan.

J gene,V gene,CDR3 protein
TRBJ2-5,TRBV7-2,CASSLDRGLAKTQYF
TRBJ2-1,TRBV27,CASSLGAGGSYNEQFF
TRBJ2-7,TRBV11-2,CASSPALAGTYEQYF
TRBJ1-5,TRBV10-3,CAISESGGAYSNQPQHF
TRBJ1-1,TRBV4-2,CASSQEAGKTEAFF
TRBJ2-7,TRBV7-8,CASSLRLAGVHEQYF
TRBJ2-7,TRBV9,CASSVDSQPGLEQYF
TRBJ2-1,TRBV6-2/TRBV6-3,CASSYGVAGPWNEQFF
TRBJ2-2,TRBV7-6,CASSLGVAGGPNTGELFF
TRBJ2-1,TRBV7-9,CASSLAAPRAHEQFF
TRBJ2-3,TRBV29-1,CSVEGDGDTQYF
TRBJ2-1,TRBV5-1,CASSSLTSGRDNEQFF
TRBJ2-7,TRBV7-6,CASSLEGSGIYEQYF
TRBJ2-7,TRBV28,CASSANRGPRFYEQYF
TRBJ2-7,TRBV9,CASSGQGSPYEQYF
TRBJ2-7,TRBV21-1,CASSKKEDTGQGCDEQYF
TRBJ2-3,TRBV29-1,CSVEGLAGVARDTQYF
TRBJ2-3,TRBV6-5,CATRGQSTDTQYF
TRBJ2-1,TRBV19,CASSIGGKYNEQFF
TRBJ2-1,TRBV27,CASSLGTSDANEQFF
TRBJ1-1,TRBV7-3,CASSFSMNTEAFF
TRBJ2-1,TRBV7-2,CASSRNAPQGSGGSDEQFF
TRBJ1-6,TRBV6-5,CASKATGPNSPLHF
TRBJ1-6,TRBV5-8,CASSFTGMRSPLHF
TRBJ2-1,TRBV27,CASSWRDGEQFF
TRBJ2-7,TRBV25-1,CAQPGLSYEQYF
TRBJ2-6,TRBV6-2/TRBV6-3,CASSYDSGANVLTF
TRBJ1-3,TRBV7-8,CASSESLYSGNTIYF
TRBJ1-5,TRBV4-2,CASSQGLGMIREDNQPQHF
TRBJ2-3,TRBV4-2,CASSFSGNTDTQYF
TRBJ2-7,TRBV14,CASSPGMWTEQYF
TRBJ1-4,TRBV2,CASDTTGRGEKLFF
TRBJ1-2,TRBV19,CASSIDYTVSSYGYTF
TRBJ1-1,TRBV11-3,CASQDRGRTEAFF
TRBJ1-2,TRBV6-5,CASSHSRTGAGYTF
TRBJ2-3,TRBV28,CASSLSQGQVADTQYF
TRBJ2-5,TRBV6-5,CASSTSGGSQETQYF
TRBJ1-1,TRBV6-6,CASSGQGNTEAFF
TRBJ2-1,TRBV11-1,CASSFGQGDYNEQFF
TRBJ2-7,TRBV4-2,CASSQEVAGSYEQYF
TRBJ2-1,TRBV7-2,CASSLFEYQNNEQFF
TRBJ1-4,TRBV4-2,CASSQDFREKLFF
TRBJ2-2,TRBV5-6,CASSLDGPGELFF
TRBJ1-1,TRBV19,CATRMNTEAFF
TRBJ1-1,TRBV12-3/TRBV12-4,CASKRGAGTEAFF
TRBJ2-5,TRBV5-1,CASSLPSGQGMETQYF
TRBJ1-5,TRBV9,CASSGAPNQPQHF
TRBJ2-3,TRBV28,CASGGVEGTDTQYF
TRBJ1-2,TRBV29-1,CSVSGTGEYGYTF
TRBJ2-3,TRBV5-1,CASSGDRADTQYF
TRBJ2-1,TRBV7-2,CASSSVAGIYEQFF
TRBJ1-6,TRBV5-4,CASSLQGSNSPLHF
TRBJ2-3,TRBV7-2,CASSFGVAEPNTQYF
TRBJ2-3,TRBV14,CASSQGDTQYF
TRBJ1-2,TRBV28,CASSSNGILDGYTF